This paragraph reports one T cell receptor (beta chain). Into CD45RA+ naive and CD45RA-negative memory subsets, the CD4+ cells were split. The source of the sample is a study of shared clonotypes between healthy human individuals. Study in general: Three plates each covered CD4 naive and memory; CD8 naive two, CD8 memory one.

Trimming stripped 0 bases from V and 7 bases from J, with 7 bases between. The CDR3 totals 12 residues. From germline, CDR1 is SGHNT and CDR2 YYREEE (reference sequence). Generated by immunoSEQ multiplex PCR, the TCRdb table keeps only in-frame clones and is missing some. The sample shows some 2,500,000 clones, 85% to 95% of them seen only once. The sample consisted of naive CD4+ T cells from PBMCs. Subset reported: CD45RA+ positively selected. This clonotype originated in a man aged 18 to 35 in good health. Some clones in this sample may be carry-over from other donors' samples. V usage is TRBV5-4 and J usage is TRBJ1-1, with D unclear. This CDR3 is CASSLGGLEAFF. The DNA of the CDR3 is TGTGCCAGCAGCTTGGGAGGGCTTGAAGCTTTCTTT.